The entry below gives a single TCR beta chain sequence along with its context. The sample comes from a study of T cell responses to AZD1222 COVID-19 vaccine. Sequenced by immunoSEQ multiplex PCR; TCRdb stores in-frame clones only, minus some. The data show 120,000 to 150,000 clones, around 92% seen once. The trim removed 1 base at V and 5 bases at J, leaving 6 bases unmatched. The CDR3 contains 15 residues. Per germline, CDR1 SGHNT and CDR2 YYREEE (reference sequence). The source was peripheral blood, collected on day 0 of AZD1222 vaccination. The sequence came from an adult in good health. This chain joins TRBV5-4 and TRBJ2-5; 9 nucleotides match TRBD2. The chain's CDR3 is CASSLYSGGGETQYF. CDR3 nucleotide sequence: TGTGCCAGCAGCTTGTATAGCGGGGGAGGGGAGACCCAGTACTTC.